The 6 T cell receptor beta chains below come from one sample, sequenced in a study of post-analysis software for immune sequencing data (dated by TCRdb to the mid-2010s). General findings and caveats noted by the study authors: Four or five TRBV segments, including TRBV5-6, TRBV5-1 and TRBV20-1, were significantly more frequent in patients than controls.

The library was built by means of PCR. This sample was sequenced with an Illumina HiSeq 2500. To reduce PCR and sequencing biases, unique molecular identifiers were incorporated into the TCR beta cDNA libraries. TCRdb reprocessing: public reads trimmed at Q25 with fastp, clones called with MiXCR, in-frame beta chains kept. Merged by CDR3 protein, the rows form single entries marked with the most common genes and DNA. This sample lists about 800,000 distinct CDR3 sequences; roughly 27% were detected once. About 0.5% of the sample is held by the ten biggest clonotypes. No antigens are known for them. Sequenced input: blood. The receptors here all came from a girl aged 5 to 17 with multiple sclerosis.

This clonotype came up a few times. V gene TRBV4-1 combines with J gene TRBJ2-7, with 7 bases lining up with TRBD1. The germline V gene encodes CDR1 MGHRA and CDR2 YSYEKL. Trimming at V came to 3 bases and at J to 3 bases, leaving 8 bases not matched to a gene. This CDR3 region has 15 residues. CDR3 nucleotides: TGCGCCAGCAGCCAGACGACAGGGCTTGACTACGAGCAGTACTTC. Translated: CASSQTTGLDYEQYF.

There are a few counts of this clonotype. The chain uses TRBV9 and TRBJ2-5; unclear D gene. In germline, CDR1 is SGDLS, CDR2 YYNGEE. V was clipped by 0 bases and J by 5 bases, with 8 bases between them. This CDR3 has 13 residues. The CDR3 sequence: CASSVDDGETQYF. In nucleotides, the CDR3 is TGTGCCAGCAGCGTAGACGACGGGGAGACCCAGTACTTC. Together with reference TRBV9 and TRBJ2-5, the CDR3 gives the full variable domain: DSGVTQTPKHLITATGQRVTLRCSPRSGDLSVYWYQQSLDQGLQFLIQYYNGEERAKGNILERFSAQQFPDLHSELNLSSLELGDSALYFCASSVDDGETQYFGPGTRLLVL.

This sequence joins TRBV3-1 and TRBJ1-2; no clear D gene. Trimming shortened V by 1 base and J by 3 bases, and 12 bases separated the two germline ends. Germline V gives CDR1 LGHDT, CDR2 YNNKEL (reference sequence). This CDR3 has 15 amino acids. The CDR3 DNA reads TGTGCCAGCAGCCAAGTTCCAGGTAGGGACTATGGCTACACCTTC. Its protein product is CASSQVPGRDYGYTF.

This clonotype appeared a single time. The rearrangement uses TRBV7-8 and TRBJ2-5; possibly TRBD1 for D (6 bases). Near its end, the DNA agrees better with TRBJ2-7, so the J call may be wrong. The CDR3 runs to 14 residues. The V gene's germline CDR1 is SGHVS and CDR2 FQNEAQ. The CDR3 region has the DNA TGTGCCAGCAGCCCCGGGACAAGGGTTTACGAGCAGTACTTC. Its translation is CASSPGTRVYEQYF.

V gene TRBV20-1 combines with J gene TRBJ2-7; D gene uncertain. The J call is uncertain, as TRBJ2-5 better fits the DNA end. The CDR3 has 13 residues. CDR1 is DFQATT and CDR2 is SNEGSKA in the germline V gene (reference sequence). The CDR3 nucleotides read TGCAGTGCTAGAACCGGATTCCAAGAGACCCAGTACTTC. Amino acid sequence: CSARTGFQETQYF.

The V and J genes are TRBV12-3 or TRBV12-4 and TRBJ1-2; the match to TRBD1 covers 7 bases. This CDR3 is built from 15 residues. Germline trimming cut 6 bases from V and 7 bases from J; bases unmatched to any gene: 14. The CDR3: CASSPAGQGGSGYTF. As DNA, the CDR3 is TGTGCCAGCAGCCCCGCCGGGCAGGGGGGTAGTGGCTACACCTTC.